At least ten counts were recorded for the clone carrying this T cell receptor (beta chain). Its specificity is not known. TCRdb ran MiXCR on the 5' RACE reads and lists one entry per CDR3 protein. This table has some 86,000 distinct CDR3 sequences, just over 2.5% appearing once. The data were obtained in a study of neurological immune-mediated disorders. For the study at large: Of the roughly 35 patients with multiple sclerosis, about 31 had relapsing-remitting MS, whereas the remaining 3 had secondary progressive MS. Study results and limitations: No sharing of CDR3 amino acid sequences was observed among expanded clones across subjects, suggesting private repertoires in all groups. The phylogenetic placement of 18 of 34 multiple sclerosis patients' repertoires in one related-CDR3 cluster constitutes a possible signature.

The germline V gene encodes CDR1 DFQATT and CDR2 SNEGSKA (reference sequence). The CDR3 runs 15 residues. V shed 1 base and J 0 bases; nucleotides not matched to a gene: 3. The chain is built from TRBV20-1 and TRBJ2-7; 10 bases are a match to TRBD2. The clonotype originates from a woman in her thirties with multiple sclerosis. Sequenced sample: PBMCs. DNA of the CDR3: TGCAGTGCTAGAGGCGGGACTAGCGACTCCTACGAGCAGTACTTC. This sequence encodes CSARGGTSDSYEQYF.